The 13 T cell receptor beta chains given below trace back to one sample, sequenced in a study of control samples from healthy donors and cancer patients. Data came from immunoSEQ multiplex PCR; TCRdb stores just in-frame clones and leaves some out. In the table there are approximately 170,000 clones, approximately 90% of which are singletons. The sequenced sample was blood. These receptors were obtained from a woman aged 30 to 39 in good health.

The gene calls are TRBV19 and TRBJ2-1; 9 bases line up with TRBD2. Trimming removed 5 bases from V and 6 bases from J; junction bases left unmatched: 5. Germline-derived CDR1 and CDR2 are LNHDA and SQIVND (reference sequence). This CDR3 contains 14 residues. CDR3 coding DNA: TGTGCCAGTAGTGTATTAGCGGGAGTCAATGAGCAGTTCTTC. This codes for CASSVLAGVNEQFF.

DNA for the CDR3: TGCGCCAGCAGCCAAATCCCAGGGCTGAACACTGAAGCTTTCTTT. Amino acids: CASSQIPGLNTEAFF. The V call is TRBV4-1, the J call TRBJ1-1; TRBD1 is a possible D gene (5 bases). V lost 2 bases to trimming and J lost 0 bases, with 10 bases between them. The CDR3 covers 15 residues. Looked up from germline, CDR1 is MGHRA and CDR2 is YSYEKL.

The chain carries TRBV18 and TRBJ2-5, with 9 bases that match TRBD1. The CDR3 has 16 amino acids. The trim removed 3 bases at V and 1 base at J, leaving 6 bases unmatched. Germline CDR1 reads KGHSH; CDR2 reads LQKENI. The chain's CDR3 is CASSPSRDRAQETQYF. In DNA form, the CDR3 reads TGTGCCAGCTCACCCTCAAGGGACAGGGCCCAAGAGACCCAGTACTTC.

The chain combines TRBV18 with TRBJ2-7; perhaps TRBD2 as D (6 bases). Germline lookup yields CDR1 KGHSH and CDR2 LQKENI. Trimming took off 3 bases at V and 3 bases at J, with 15 bases between the two ends. The CDR3 is 15 residues long. The CDR3 sequence: CASSPRGASFYEQYF. CDR3 in DNA: TGTGCCAGCTCACCGCGGGGCGCGAGTTTCTACGAGCAGTACTTC. Full variable domain (outside the CDR3, taken from reference TRBV18 and TRBJ2-7): NAGVMQNPRHLVRRRGQEARLRCSPMKGHSHVYWYRQLPEEGLKFMVYLQKENIIDESGMPKERFSAEFPKEGPSILRIQQVVRGDSAAYFCASSPRGASFYEQYFGPGTRLTVT.

The rearrangement joins TRBV11-3 to TRBJ2-2; 14 bases agree with TRBD2. Germline CDR1 is SGHNT and CDR2 is YENEEA. The V and J ends lost 4 bases and 6 bases, in that order; junction bases with no gene match: 7. This CDR3 is built from 17 residues. CDR3 protein: CASSSPMGLAGAGELFF. CDR3 DNA: TGTGCCAGCAGCTCCCCGATGGGACTAGCGGGAGCCGGGGAGCTGTTTTTT.

The chain couples TRBV20-1 to TRBJ2-5; 8 bases align to TRBD2. The CDR3 has 17 residues. V was pared by 3 bases and J by 3 bases, with 15 bases of the junction left unmatched. Germline lookup yields CDR1 DFQATT and CDR2 SNEGSKA (reference sequence). The CDR3 sequence: CSASGGSTGGPEETQYF. The CDR3 coding sequence is TGCAGTGCTAGTGGGGGGTCGACGGGAGGGCCGGAAGAGACCCAGTACTTC.

This clone was seen a single time. V usage is TRBV29-1 and J usage is TRBJ1-2; D is possibly TRBD1 (6 bases). Deletions cut 0 bases from V and 7 bases from J, with 15 bases between. The CDR3 totals 14 residues. Germline assignment: CDR1 SQVTM and CDR2 ANQGSEA. The CDR3 here is CSVEDQLGASGYTF. For the CDR3, the DNA is TGCAGCGTTGAAGATCAGCTGGGGGCAAGTGGCTACACCTTC.

This clone was observed once. The chain is built from TRBV7-9 and TRBJ2-7; D gene unclear. The length of the CDR3 is 14 residues. V was pared by 4 bases and J by 7 bases, with 17 bases between. Germline V gives CDR1 SEHNR, CDR2 FQNEAQ (reference sequence). In DNA, the CDR3 is TGTGCCAGCAGCTCCCCGGTGGGTCTTGGGGAGCAGTACTTC. Residues: CASSSPVGLGEQYF.

This clone was recorded once. This sequence joins TRBV5-1 and TRBJ2-7, with 10 nucleotides matching TRBD1. V gave up 4 bases and J gave up 6 bases; unmatched junction bases: 7. The germline CDR1 and CDR2 sequences are SGHRS and YFSETQ. The CDR3 is made up of 14 amino acids. CDR3 nucleotides: TGCGCCAGCAGCGGAGGGGGACAGGGGTTCGAGCAGTACTTC. This encodes CASSGGGQGFEQYF.

The count of this clone is one. The chain is built from TRBV19 and TRBJ1-2; 8 bases line up with TRBD1. Germline trimming cut 6 bases from V and 1 base from J; bases unmatched to any gene: 4. CDR3 size: 14 residues. The germline V gene has CDR1 LNHDA and CDR2 SQIVND (reference sequence). This CDR3 is CASRGTGVNYGYTF. CDR3 DNA: TGTGCCAGTAGAGGGACAGGAGTTAACTATGGCTACACCTTC.

This clone was counted only a few times. The chain couples TRBV7-9 to TRBJ1-6, with D perhaps matching TRBD1 (5 bases). V was trimmed by 1 base and J by 7 bases, leaving 11 bases between them. CDR3 size: 15 residues. Germline CDR1 SEHNR, CDR2 FQNEAQ (reference sequence). CDR3 bases: TGTGCCAGCAGCTTAGTTGGAGGGGAAAATTCACCCCTCCACTTT. This codes for CASSLVGGENSPLHF.

V gene TRBV5-4 combines with J gene TRBJ2-7; TRBD1 agrees at 9 bases. The CDR3 has 15 residues. Germline CDR1 is SGHNT and CDR2 is YYREEE (reference sequence). J gave up 2 bases and V 0 bases, and 3 bases lay outside the gene matches. The CDR3 protein is CASSLGGQGTYEQYF. As DNA, the CDR3 is TGTGCCAGCAGCTTGGGGGGACAGGGAACCTACGAGCAGTACTTC.

Concerning this clone: One end of the junction varies from germline; a read error may be responsible. The rearrangement uses TRBV7-7 and TRBJ2-1; tentative D call: TRBD2 (5 bases). Germline loops: CDR1 SSHAT, CDR2 FNYEAQ (reference sequence). CDR3 length: 13 amino acids. As DNA, the CDR3 is TGTGCTAGCAGCTTAGTTAGCGCGGGTGAGCAGTTCTTC. It encodes CASSLVSAGEQFF.